This passage covers 28 T cell receptor beta chains from one sample sequenced in a study of T cell repertoires in ileal Crohn's disease. TCRdb's copy holds only in-frame clones and misses some; the assay was immunoSEQ multiplex PCR. Of about 8,200 clones in the sample, 60% to 85% were seen once. Sequencing input: ileal tissue. The source is an adult with Crohn's disease.

V usage is TRBV29-1 and J usage is TRBJ2-1; 11 nucleotides line up with TRBD1. CDR3 length: 17 residues. The germline gives CDR1 SQVTM, CDR2 ANQGSEA. Germline trimming cut 6 bases from V and 3 bases from J; bases unmatched to any gene: 13. Written as DNA, the CDR3 is TGCAGCGTCAAATCGAGGACAGGGGGCGACTTCTACAATGAGCAGTTCTTC. Translating gives CSVKSRTGGDFYNEQFF.

This clone showed up just a few times. This chain joins TRBV9 and TRBJ2-1; maybe TRBD2 (6 bases). Per the germline V gene, CDR1 is SGDLS and CDR2 is YYNGEE. The germline V and J ends were trimmed by 3 bases and 4 bases, with 14 bases remaining between them. The CDR3 totals 15 residues. As DNA, the CDR3 is TGTGCCAGCAGCGGGACCGAGGGACTTTACAATGAGCAGTTCTTC. This codes for CASSGTEGLYNEQFF.

The chain has TRBV27 and TRBJ1-1; TRBD1 matches 9 bases. Trimming took 4 bases from V and 5 from J; bases not matched to a gene: 5. The V gene's germline CDR1 is MNHEY and CDR2 SMNVEV (reference sequence). This CDR3 spans 14 amino acids. This chain's CDR3 is CASSSQDRGTEAFF. As DNA, the CDR3 is TGTGCCAGCAGTTCCCAGGACAGGGGAACTGAAGCTTTCTTT.

In its sample, this clone was seen a few times. The rearrangement joins TRBV6-4 to TRBJ2-5, with 8 bases lining up with TRBD2. From germline, CDR1 is MRHNA and CDR2 SNTAGT. There are 15 residues in the CDR3. With V trimmed by 2 bases and J by 2 bases, 4 bases remained unmatched. The CDR3 reads CASSDVAGGQETQYF. CDR3 nucleotide sequence: TGTGCCAGCAGTGACGTGGCGGGGGGACAAGAGACCCAGTACTTC.

CDR3 nucleotides: TGTGCCAGCAGTTTGGAGCTCTTCTACGAGCAGTACTTC. Protein sequence: CASSLELFYEQYF. V usage is TRBV6-1 and J usage is TRBJ2-7; no clear D gene. This CDR3 has 13 amino acids. Germline V CDR1 and CDR2: MNHNS, SASEGT. V was cut by 5 bases and J by 3 bases, with 11 bases left in between.

This clone was counted a single time. V is TRBV6-4 and J is TRBJ2-3, with 7 bases matching TRBD1. V dropped 6 bases and J dropped 0; count of bases not matched to a gene: 12. The length of the CDR3 is 17 residues. Per the germline V gene, CDR1 is MRHNA and CDR2 is SNTAGT. Written as DNA, the CDR3 is TGTGCCAGCAGCCGGGACAGCAGACATCTTAGCACAGATACGCAGTATTTT. This translates into CASSRDSRHLSTDTQYF.

The chain joins TRBV4-1 to TRBJ2-2; 7 bases match TRBD2. The CDR3 is 15 residues long. The trim removed 6 bases at V and 5 bases at J, leaving 9 bases unmatched. Germline V CDR1 and CDR2: MGHRA, YSYEKL. The CDR3 bases are TGCGCCAGCAGGGTAGTCGGGGGGAGGACCGGGGAGCTGTTTTTT. Its translation: CASRVVGGRTGELFF.

This chain connects TRBV5-1 to TRBJ2-3; TRBD2 aligns across 8 bases. CDR1 and CDR2 from the germline V gene are SGHRS and YFSETQ. With 1 base clipped from V and 3 bases from J, the junction kept 4 bases outside the gene matches. The CDR3 length is 15 residues. The CDR3 spells CASSLSGGQTDTQYF. In DNA, the CDR3 is TGCGCCAGCAGCTTGTCGGGGGGGCAGACAGATACGCAGTATTTT.

This sequence joins TRBV21-1 and TRBJ1-5; the table assigns TRBD1, which was not confirmed against the DNA. TRBV21-1 is an annotated pseudogene. The CDR3 spans 15 residues. In DNA form, the CDR3 reads TGTGCCAGCAGCAATCAGGGGGCGTTATTTCAGCCCCAGCATTTT. The encoded protein is CASSNQGALFQPQHF.

The chain carries TRBV9 and TRBJ1-3, with D possibly matching TRBD1 (6 bases). CDR3 length equals 16 residues. With 1 base removed from V and 9 bases from J, the gap between germline ends came to 20 bases. Germline V gives CDR1 SGDLS, CDR2 YYNGEE. The CDR3 region has the DNA TGTGCCAGCAGCGTAAATGGACAGCCCTCCCTTAGCACCATATATTTT. It codes for CASSVNGQPSLSTIYF.

V usage is TRBV5-1 and J usage is TRBJ2-5, with TRBD1 matching 8 bases. CDR1 and CDR2 from the germline V gene are SGHRS and YFSETQ. The CDR3 contains 14 residues. V was pared by 5 bases and J by 2 bases, with 5 bases of the junction left unmatched. CDR3 bases: TGCGCCAGCAGTTTTACAGGGGGACAAGAGACCCAGTACTTC. Translated: CASSFTGGQETQYF.

The chain carries TRBV9 and TRBJ2-5, with TRBD2 matching over 15 bases. Germline V gene data show CDR1 as SGDLS and CDR2 as YYNGEE. V gave up 0 bases and J gave up 4 bases; unmatched junction bases: 1. The CDR3 is 16 amino acids. The CDR3 bases are TGTGCCAGCAGCGTAGGGACTAGCGGGGGGGGAGAGACCCAGTACTTC. This encodes CASSVGTSGGGETQYF.

This chain uses TRBV6-1 with TRBJ1-2; TRBD1 agrees at 7 bases. Germline-derived CDR1 and CDR2 are MNHNS and SASEGT. Trimming took 2 bases from V and 3 from J; bases not matched to a gene: 0. CDR3 length equals 13 residues. The DNA of the CDR3 is TGTGCCAGCAGTGAAACAGGGGACTATGGCTACACCTTC. It translates to CASSETGDYGYTF.

Here the CDR3 DNA reads TGTGCCAGCAGTTCGCGACAGGGGTCATATGGCTACACCTTC. This encodes CASSSRQGSYGYTF. The chain uses TRBV27 and TRBJ1-2, with 8 bases aligning to TRBD1. CDR3 length: 14 residues. The ends lost 4 bases at V and 5 bases at J; junction bases unmatched: 6. Germline lookup yields CDR1 MNHEY and CDR2 SMNVEV (reference sequence).

The CDR3 here is CASSPRPGTGLRAYEQYF. The CDR3 nucleotides read TGTGCCAGCAGCCCTCGTCCCGGGACAGGGTTAAGGGCCTACGAGCAGTACTTC. The rearrangement uses TRBV7-9 and TRBJ2-7, with 9 bases fitting TRBD1. The junction had 16 bases not matched to a gene; V was cut back by 5 bases and J by 2 bases. Germline assignment: CDR1 SEHNR and CDR2 FQNEAQ (reference sequence). The CDR3 loop spans 18 amino acids.

The chain joins TRBV5-4 to TRBJ1-4; D is ambiguous. V lost 0 bases and J lost 3, with 9 bases in between. The CDR3 has 15 residues. The germline gives CDR1 SGHNT, CDR2 YYREEE (reference sequence). CDR3 sequence: CASSLAGSPNEKLFF. The CDR3 coding sequence is TGTGCCAGCAGCTTGGCAGGATCCCCTAATGAAAAACTGTTTTTT. Variable domain in full (rest from reference TRBV5-4 and TRBJ1-4): ETGVTQSPTHLIKTRGQQVTLRCSSQSGHNTVSWYQQALGQGPQFIFQYYREEENGRGNFPPRFSGLQFPNYSSELNVNALELDDSALYLCASSLAGSPNEKLFFGSGTQLSVL.

The rearrangement joins TRBV2 to TRBJ2-5; a possible D gene is TRBD2 (6 bases). Trimming removed 7 bases from V and 9 bases from J, with 12 bases in between. CDR3 size: 11 residues. In germline, CDR1 is SNHLY, CDR2 FYNNEI. This chain's CDR3 is CASKYGEAQYF. The DNA of the CDR3 is TGTGCCAGCAAGTACGGGGAGGCCCAGTACTTC.

The chain has TRBV13 and TRBJ1-2, with 7 bases identical to TRBD1. The CDR3 totals 15 residues. Germline CDR1 PRHDT, CDR2 FYEKMQ (reference sequence). V gave up 4 bases and J gave up 4 bases; unmatched junction bases: 9. CDR3 in amino acids: CASSSRTGLSYGYTF. The CDR3, as DNA: TGTGCCAGCAGCTCAAGGACAGGCCTCTCCTATGGCTACACCTTC.

The rearrangement joins TRBV2 to TRBJ2-7; tentatively, D is TRBD2 (7 bases). The CDR3 extends over 12 amino acids. Germline V gene lookup returns CDR1 SNHLY and CDR2 FYNNEI. The CDR3 reads CASSLGRGVGTV. The CDR3, as DNA: TGTGCCAGCAGCCTGGGGAGGGGGGTTGGAACGGTC.

This chain joins TRBV5-4 and TRBJ1-1; possible D gene TRBD1, 6 bases. From germline, CDR1 is SGHNT and CDR2 YYREEE (reference sequence). V dropped 4 bases and J dropped 8 bases, with 12 bases sitting between them. This CDR3 contains 12 residues. CDR3 bases: TGTGCCAGCAGCAGTATGACAGGCGAAGCTTTCTTT. Its translation: CASSSMTGEAFF.

The chain is built from TRBV5-6 and TRBJ1-5, with 10 bases identical to TRBD1. With V trimmed by 2 bases and J by 7 bases, 15 bases remained unmatched. The germline gives CDR1 SGHDT, CDR2 YYEEEE. This CDR3 region has 18 residues. The CDR3 protein is CASSFGPSTGGGWQPQHF. CDR3 DNA: TGTGCCAGCAGCTTTGGCCCCTCGACAGGGGGCGGTTGGCAGCCCCAGCATTTT.

This chain uses TRBV5-4 with TRBJ2-7, with TRBD1 matching over 7 bases. The V segment lost 4 bases and the J segment 6 bases; nucleotides outside the gene matches: 7. The CDR3 is 13 amino acids. The V gene's germline CDR1 is SGHNT and CDR2 YYREEE (reference sequence). The CDR3 region has the DNA TGTGCCAGCAGCCGGCCGACAGGGTCCGAGCAGTACTTC. Residues: CASSRPTGSEQYF.

The chain employs TRBV5-1 and TRBJ1-2; perhaps TRBD1 as D (5 bases). CDR1 and CDR2 (germline): SGHRS, YFSETQ. The CDR3 contains 14 residues. Trimming stripped 7 bases from V and 3 bases from J, with 16 bases between. CDR3 DNA sequence: TGCGCCAGCGCTCCGGGTGGCAGGGACTATGGCTACACCTTC. Translated, it gives CASAPGGRDYGYTF.

The V and J genes are TRBV30 and TRBJ2-1, with a tentative D call TRBD2 (5 bases). Germline V lookup: CDR1 GTSNPN, CDR2 SVGIG (reference sequence). The CDR3 runs 16 residues. Trimming removed 4 bases from V and 8 bases from J, with 24 bases in between. The CDR3 here is CAWTPTTDGVWYEQFF. CDR3 DNA: TGTGCCTGGACCCCGACTACGGACGGGGTTTGGTATGAGCAGTTCTTC. Full variable domain (remainder filled in from reference TRBV30 and TRBJ2-1): SQTIHQWPATLVQPVGSPLSLECTVEGTSNPNLYWYRQAAGRGLQLLFYSVGIGQISSEVPQNLSASRPQDRQFILSSKKLLLSDSGFYLCAWTPTTDGVWYEQFFGPGTRLTVL.

The CDR3 loop reads CASSPQLGGRSLNYTF. The CDR3 nucleotides read TGTGCCAGCTCACCCCAATTGGGGGGGAGAAGTCTGAACTACACCTTC. The chain links TRBV18 to TRBJ1-2; perhaps TRBD1 as D (5 bases). The germline V gene has CDR1 KGHSH and CDR2 LQKENI. The CDR3 loop spans 16 amino acids. Trimming shortened V by 3 bases and J by 10 bases, and 24 bases separated the two germline ends.

For this clone: Other DNA sequences in the same sample also yield this CDR3. The rearrangement uses TRBV19 and TRBJ2-1; 10 bases match TRBD2. Trimming at V came to 0 bases and at J to 3 bases, leaving 5 bases not matched to a gene. CDR1 and CDR2 from the germline V gene are LNHDA and SQIVND (reference sequence). The CDR3 contains 17 residues. CDR3 nucleotides: TGTGCCAGTAGTATAGATCTGGCTAGCGGGAGCTACAATGAGCAGTTCTTC. Protein sequence: CASSIDLASGSYNEQFF.

J is TRBJ1-6 and V is TRBV4-3; D is unclear. Germline V CDR1 and CDR2: LGHNA, YSLEER. Trimming took off 1 base at V and 7 bases at J, with 14 bases between the two ends. The CDR3 runs to 16 residues. CDR3 sequence: CASSQGGRPGNSPLHF. DNA for the CDR3: TGCGCCAGCAGCCAAGGCGGGAGACCGGGAAATTCACCCCTCCACTTT.

The chain carries TRBV10-3 and TRBJ2-7; D unclear. The CDR3 extends over 13 amino acids. Germline CDR1 and CDR2: ENHRY and SYGVKD. V was shortened by 6 bases and J by 2 bases, with 11 bases between the two germline ends. The CDR3 is CAISDSTAYEQYF. CDR3 nucleotides: TGTGCCATCAGCGACTCCACCGCCTACGAGCAGTACTTC.